The 9 T cell receptor beta chains below all came from one sample that was sequenced in a study of blood T cell repertoires in COVID-19. Sequenced by immunoSEQ multiplex PCR; TCRdb stores in-frame clones only, minus some. In the table there are roughly 380,000 clones, over 75% of which are singletons. The sample was peripheral blood. All receptors derive from a woman aged 40-49 years with COVID-19, enrolled during active disease.

The CDR3 DNA is TGTGCCAGCAGTTTAGACCGGAGGGATGGCACCGGGGAGCTGTTTTTT. This encodes CASSLDRRDGTGELFF. The chain carries TRBV27 and TRBJ2-2, with D tentatively TRBD2 (6 bases). V was cut by 2 bases and J by 4 bases, with 14 bases left in between. The germline V gene has CDR1 MNHEY and CDR2 SMNVEV (reference sequence). There are 16 residues in the CDR3.

The genes are TRBV12-3 or TRBV12-4 and TRBJ1-5, with D uncertain. V was pared by 0 bases and J by 9 bases, with 6 bases between. The CDR3 runs 12 residues. The CDR3 loop is CASSLAAGPQHF. CDR3 in DNA: TGTGCCAGCAGTTTAGCTGCGGGGCCCCAGCATTTT.

The gene calls are TRBV7-2 and TRBJ2-5; D remains unclear. Germline CDR1 SGHTA, CDR2 FQGNSA. This CDR3 contains 15 residues. V was cut by 5 bases and J by 5 bases, with 18 bases left in between. CDR3 bases: TGTGCCAGCAGCCTAAGTCGGAGTTGGCGCGAGACCCAGTACTTC. As protein: CASSLSRSWRETQYF.

This clone was seen a single time. The rearrangement links TRBV28 to TRBJ2-7, with D possibly matching TRBD2 (6 bases). The CDR3 length is 14 residues. Germline V gives CDR1 MDHEN, CDR2 SYDVKM. Trimming removed 2 bases from V and 1 base from J, with 9 bases in between. CDR3 sequence: CASSLAGTSYEQYF. CDR3 in DNA: TGTGCCAGCAGTTTAGCAGGGACTTCCTACGAGCAGTACTTC. Variable domain in full (rest from reference TRBV28 and TRBJ2-7): DVKVTQSSRYLVKRTGEKVFLECVQDMDHENMFWYRQDPGLGLRLIYFSYDVKMKEKGDIPEGYSVSREKKERFSLILESASTNQTSMYLCASSLAGTSYEQYFGPGTRLTVT.

The chain carries TRBV7-2 and TRBJ1-2; D unclear. CDR3 length: 13 residues. Trimming took off 3 bases at V and 4 bases at J, with 9 bases between the two ends. The V gene's germline CDR1 is SGHTA and CDR2 FQGNSA. The CDR3 DNA sequence: TGTGCCAGCAGCTTTGAGAGATCCTATGGCTACACCTTC. It is translated as CASSFERSYGYTF.

In its sample, this clone was seen a few times. The chain employs TRBV12-3 or TRBV12-4 and TRBJ1-1, with 8 positions matching TRBD1. Trimming cost V 5 bases and J 8 bases; bases outside gene matches: 4. The CDR3 has 12 residues. CDR3 in amino acids: CASSPRQGEAFF. CDR3 DNA sequence: TGTGCCAGCAGTCCCCGACAGGGGGAAGCTTTCTTT.

The chain has TRBV6-5 and TRBJ1-1; no definite D call. The germline V gene encodes CDR1 MNHEY and CDR2 SVGAGI. Trimming stripped 6 bases from V and 4 bases from J, with 15 bases between. This CDR3 comprises 14 residues. The CDR3 sequence is CASSPLAEGTEAFF. The CDR3 nucleotides are TGTGCCAGCAGCCCCTTGGCGGAGGGCACTGAAGCTTTCTTT.

In DNA, the CDR3 is TGTGCCAGCAGTTTTCCCGGGATACCATATAGCAATCAGCCCCAGCATTTT. Translating it yields CASSFPGIPYSNQPQHF. The V and J genes are TRBV28 and TRBJ1-5; no clear D. This CDR3 comprises 17 residues. V gave up 3 bases and J gave up 0 bases, with 15 bases separating them. From germline, CDR1 is MDHEN and CDR2 SYDVKM.

This clone showed up just once. The chain combines TRBV5-6 with TRBJ2-1; TRBD2 matches at 7 bases. The CDR3 sequence is 15 residues long. CDR1 SGHDT and CDR2 YYEEEE come from the germline V gene. J was trimmed by 7 bases and V by 4 bases; bases with no gene match: 11. The CDR3 DNA sequence: TGTGCCAGCAGCCATCGTCTAGCGGTAGTAAATGAGCAGTTCTTC. Residues: CASSHRLAVVNEQFF.